Shown below are 15 T cell receptor beta chains from a single sample sequenced in a study of CD8+ T cells in alopecia areata. RNA extraction and reverse transcription yielded cDNA as sequencing template. TCRdb's copy holds only in-frame clones and misses some; the assay was immunoSEQ multiplex PCR. This table has 100,000 to 150,000 clones, about 59% appearing once. Specified treatment: oral pan-JAK inhibitor, 5-10 mg twice daily. The sample here was CD4+ T cells sorted from blood, taken at week 4, from a patient treated with tofacitinib. The receptors derive from a human donor with alopecia areata.

The gene calls are TRBV29-1 and TRBJ1-3, with a tentative D call TRBD1 (6 bases). Per germline, CDR1 SQVTM and CDR2 ANQGSEA. The CDR3 sequence is 15 residues long. V gave up 4 bases and J gave up 1 base, with 14 bases separating them. Here the CDR3 reads CSVVPETGSGNTIYF. CDR3 nucleotide sequence: TGCAGCGTTGTCCCCGAGACAGGTTCTGGAAACACCATATATTTT. The entire variable domain, with the rest obtained from reference TRBV29-1 and TRBJ1-3, is as follows: SAVISQKPSRDICQRGTSLTIQCQVDSQVTMMFWYRQQPGQSLTLIATANQGSEATYESGFVIDKFPISRPNLTFSTLTVSNMSPEDSSIYLCSVVPETGSGNTIYFGEGSWLTVV.

The chain carries TRBV6-5 and TRBJ2-4; TRBD2 might be the D (7 bases). The V gene lost 6 bases and the J gene lost 7 bases, with 19 bases spanning the gap. CDR1 and CDR2 (germline): MNHEY, SVGAGI. The CDR3 is 15 amino acids. This CDR3 reads CASSPLSRGRNIQYF. The CDR3 bases are TGTGCCAGCAGCCCTCTTTCGCGGGGGCGGAACATTCAGTACTTC.

V is TRBV2 and J is TRBJ2-1, with TRBD2 identical over 7 bases. The CDR3 runs to 20 residues. V shed 3 bases, J shed 8 bases, and the junction held 25 bases outside the gene matches. CDR1 and CDR2 (germline): SNHLY, FYNNEI. CDR3 in DNA: TGTGCCAGCAGTGACATGCGCGGGGGAGTCGCCGGTACGCCCGTTGATGAGCAGTTCTTC. Translation gives CASSDMRGGVAGTPVDEQFF.

This rearrangement joins TRBV30 to TRBJ1-1, with a weak D call TRBD1 (5 bases). Germline V gives CDR1 GTSNPN, CDR2 SVGIG (reference sequence). Trimming left V 2 bases short and J 3 bases short, with 10 bases between. This CDR3 contains 13 residues. The CDR3 bases are TGTGCCTGGAGTCCATCAGGGTACACTGAAGCTTTCTTT. Protein: CAWSPSGYTEAFF.

The chain links TRBV9 to TRBJ2-3, with D tentatively TRBD1 or TRBD2 (5 bases each). CDR1 SGDLS and CDR2 YYNGEE come from the germline V gene. The CDR3 runs to 16 residues. Deletions cut 0 bases from V and 0 bases from J, with 11 bases between. CDR3 sequence: CASSVVGDPSTDTQYF. CDR3 DNA: TGTGCCAGCAGCGTAGTCGGGGACCCGAGCACAGATACGCAGTATTTT.

This clone was counted a single time. The chain uses TRBV30 and TRBJ1-2; D uncertain. The CDR3 consists of 11 residues. Germline V gives CDR1 GTSNPN, CDR2 SVGIG (reference sequence). V was pared by 0 bases and J by 6 bases, with 5 bases between. The CDR3: CAWSVVHGYTF. The DNA for the CDR3 is TGTGCCTGGAGTGTTGTCCATGGCTACACCTTC.

The chain uses TRBV27 and TRBJ2-7; 9 nucleotides agree with TRBD2. After removal of 0 bases from V and 3 bases from J, the junction contained 3 bases not matched to a gene. The CDR3 has 15 amino acids. The germline V gene encodes CDR1 MNHEY and CDR2 SMNVEV (reference sequence). The CDR3 spells CASSLSGLAIYEQYF. Here the CDR3 DNA reads TGTGCCAGCAGTTTATCGGGACTAGCTATCTACGAGCAGTACTTC.

The DNA for the CDR3 is TGTGCCAGCGGGGGACTTGACACCGGGGAGCTGTTTTTT. Translating it yields CASGGLDTGELFF. The chain carries TRBV25-1 and TRBJ2-2, with D perhaps matching TRBD2 (6 bases). Germline lookup yields CDR1 MGHDK and CDR2 SYGVNS. This CDR3 spans 13 amino acids. Trimming cost V 8 bases and J 3 bases, with 10 bases left between them.

The chain joins TRBV5-1 to TRBJ1-1; D is undetermined. Per germline, CDR1 SGHRS and CDR2 YFSETQ. The CDR3 totals 14 residues. V was trimmed by 3 bases and J by 2 bases, leaving 11 bases between them. CDR3 nucleotides: TGCGCCAGCAGCTCCTTTGGGCGTAACACTGAAGCTTTCTTT. It is translated as CASSSFGRNTEAFF.

The V and J genes are TRBV6-6 and TRBJ2-3; possibly TRBD2 for D (6 bases). Trimming took off 6 bases at V and 1 base at J, with 17 bases between the two ends. The germline V gene encodes CDR1 MNHNY and CDR2 SVGAGI (reference sequence). CDR3 size: 16 residues. Here the CDR3 reads CASSKGRGLGTDTQYF. CDR3 bases: TGTGCCAGCAGCAAGGGGCGGGGTTTGGGCACAGATACGCAGTATTTT.

This clone has just a few counts. The chain employs TRBV4-1 and TRBJ2-3; the D gene is possibly TRBD2 (5 bases). V gave up 1 base and J gave up 5 bases, with 10 bases separating them. This CDR3 spans 14 amino acids. Germline V CDR1 and CDR2: MGHRA, YSYEKL. CDR3 region: CASSQGENRDTQYF. CDR3 coding DNA: TGCGCCAGCAGCCAAGGGGAGAACCGAGATACGCAGTATTTT.

This chain connects TRBV5-6 to TRBJ2-7, with D tentatively TRBD2 (7 bases). The germline V gene encodes CDR1 SGHDT and CDR2 YYEEEE. The CDR3 length is 17 residues. Trimming cost V 7 bases and J 3 bases, with 26 bases left between them. CDR3 nucleotide sequence: TGTGCCAGCCGGACAGAGCTAAGGCTAGGGGACTACTACGAGCAGTACTTC. Translating it yields CASRTELRLGDYYEQYF.

This clone has just a few counts. The chain links TRBV27 to TRBJ2-1, with TRBD2 matching 13 bases. Looked up from germline, CDR1 is MNHEY and CDR2 is SMNVEV (reference sequence). The V gene end was trimmed by 8 bases and the J gene end by 7 bases; junction bases not matched to a gene: 5. CDR3 length equals 14 residues. The CDR3 DNA follows: TGTGCCAGCCGCGGACTAGCGGGAGTAAATGAGCAGTTCTTC. Translated, it gives CASRGLAGVNEQFF.

Only a few counts were recorded for this clone. The rearrangement joins TRBV29-1 to TRBJ1-1; 8 nucleotides agree with TRBD1. Germline V lookup: CDR1 SQVTM, CDR2 ANQGSEA. The trim removed 0 bases at V and 0 bases at J, leaving 0 bases unmatched. The CDR3 runs 14 residues. CDR3 nucleotide sequence: TGCAGCGTTGAAGAGACAGGGGTGAACACTGAAGCTTTCTTT. The encoded protein is CSVEETGVNTEAFF.

In this sample, this clone turned up a few times. The chain joins TRBV6-5 to TRBJ1-5; tentative D call: TRBD1 (6 bases). From germline, CDR1 is MNHEY and CDR2 SVGAGI. The V and J ends lost 8 bases and 0 bases respectively, with 14 bases between them. The CDR3 is 15 amino acids. The CDR3: CASRKRQDSNQPQHF. The CDR3 region has the DNA TGTGCCAGCCGCAAAAGACAGGATAGCAATCAGCCCCAGCATTTT.